This T cell receptor beta chain was obtained from a study of T-cell reconstitution after alpha-beta-depleted transplantation in children. Per the germline V gene, CDR1 is SQVTM and CDR2 is ANQGSEA. V was trimmed by 4 bases and J by 8 bases, leaving 9 bases between them. This CDR3 is 11 amino acids long. Unique molecular identifiers featured in how the TCRbeta library was prepared. TCRdb passed the PCR reads through MiXCR, listing each CDR3 protein once. There are 780,000 or so distinct CDR3 sequences in the sample; about 16% occur only once, and around 5% lies in the top ten. General study findings and limits: Expanded clones from the graft, numbering several hundred, reportedly supplied alpha-beta T cells about two months after transplant. A year had passed since transplant, and T-cell counts and diversity by then came mostly from newly produced T cells. Elevated TCRbeta diversity at day 60 was traced, in some patients, to surviving recipient T cells and thymic progenitors.

This clonotype has just a few counts. What it recognizes is unknown. This receptor was obtained from a male patient between 10 and 17 years old who had a stem cell transplant for acute lymphoblastic leukemia, so the T cells may come from the graft donor. The sample was PBMCs, mostly from graft donor cells, taken 360 days after TCRalphabeta/CD19-depleted stem cell transplant. The rearrangement joins TRBV29-1 to TRBJ2-1; D may be TRBD2 (5 bases). In nucleotides, the CDR3 is TGCAGCGTTGTGGGAGAGGATGAGCAGTTCTTC. Protein product: CSVVGEDEQFF.